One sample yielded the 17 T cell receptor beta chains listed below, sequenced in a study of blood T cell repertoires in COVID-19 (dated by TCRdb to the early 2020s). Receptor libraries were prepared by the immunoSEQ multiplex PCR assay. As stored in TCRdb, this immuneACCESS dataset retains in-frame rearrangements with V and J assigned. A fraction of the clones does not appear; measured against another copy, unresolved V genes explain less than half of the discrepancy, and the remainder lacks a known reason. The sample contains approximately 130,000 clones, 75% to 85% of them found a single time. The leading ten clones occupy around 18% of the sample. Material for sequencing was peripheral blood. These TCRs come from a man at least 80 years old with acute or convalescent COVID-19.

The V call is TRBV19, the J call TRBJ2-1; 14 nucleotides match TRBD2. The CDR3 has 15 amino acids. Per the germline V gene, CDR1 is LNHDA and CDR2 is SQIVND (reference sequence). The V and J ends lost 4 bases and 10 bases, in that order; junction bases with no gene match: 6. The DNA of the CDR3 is TGTGCCAGTAGTACGGGACTAGCGGGGGAGAAGGAGCAGTTCTTC. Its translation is CASSTGLAGEKEQFF. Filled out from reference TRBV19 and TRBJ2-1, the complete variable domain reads DGGITQSPKYLFRKEGQNVTLSCEQNLNHDAMYWYRQDPGQGLRLIYYSQIVNDFQKGDIAEGYSVSREKKESFPLTVTSAQKNPTAFYLCASSTGLAGEKEQFFGPGTRLTVL.

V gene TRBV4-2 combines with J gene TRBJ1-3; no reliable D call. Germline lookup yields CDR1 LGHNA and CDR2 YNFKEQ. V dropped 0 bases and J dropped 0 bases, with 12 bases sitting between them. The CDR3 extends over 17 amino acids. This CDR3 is CASSQEEDGSSGNTIYF. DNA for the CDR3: TGTGCCAGCAGCCAAGAGGAGGACGGAAGCTCTGGAAACACCATATATTTT.

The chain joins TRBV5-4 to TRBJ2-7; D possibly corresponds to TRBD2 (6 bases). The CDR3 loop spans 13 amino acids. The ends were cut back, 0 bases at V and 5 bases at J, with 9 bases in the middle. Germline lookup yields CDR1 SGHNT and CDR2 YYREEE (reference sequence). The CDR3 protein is CASSLAGGNEQYF. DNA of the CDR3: TGTGCCAGCAGCTTGGCGGGCGGGAACGAGCAGTACTTC.

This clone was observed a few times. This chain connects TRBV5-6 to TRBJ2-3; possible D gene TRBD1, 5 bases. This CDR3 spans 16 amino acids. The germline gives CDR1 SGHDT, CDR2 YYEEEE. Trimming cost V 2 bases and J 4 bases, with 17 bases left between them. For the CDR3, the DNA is TGTGCCAGCAGCTTTGCATCCCGATGGGGCGCAGATACGCAGTATTTT. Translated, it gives CASSFASRWGADTQYF.

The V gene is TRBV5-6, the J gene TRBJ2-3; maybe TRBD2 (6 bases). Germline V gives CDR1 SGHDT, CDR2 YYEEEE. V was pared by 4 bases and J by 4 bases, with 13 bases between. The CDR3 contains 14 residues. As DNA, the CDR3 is TGTGCCAGCAGCCCGGGACTCCGGGCAGATACGCAGTATTTT. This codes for CASSPGLRADTQYF.

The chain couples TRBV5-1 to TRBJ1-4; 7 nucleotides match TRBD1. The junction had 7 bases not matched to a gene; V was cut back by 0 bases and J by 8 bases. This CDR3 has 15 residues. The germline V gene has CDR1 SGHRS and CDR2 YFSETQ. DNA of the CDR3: TGCGCCAGCAGCTTGGAAGGGGGCTTTCGCGAAAAACTGTTTTTT. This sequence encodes CASSLEGGFREKLFF.

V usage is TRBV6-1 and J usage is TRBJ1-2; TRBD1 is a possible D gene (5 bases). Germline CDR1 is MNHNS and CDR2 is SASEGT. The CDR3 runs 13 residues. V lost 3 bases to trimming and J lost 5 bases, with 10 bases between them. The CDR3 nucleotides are TGTGCCAGCAGTGAGTTCAGGGTATATGGCTACACCTTC. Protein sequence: CASSEFRVYGYTF.

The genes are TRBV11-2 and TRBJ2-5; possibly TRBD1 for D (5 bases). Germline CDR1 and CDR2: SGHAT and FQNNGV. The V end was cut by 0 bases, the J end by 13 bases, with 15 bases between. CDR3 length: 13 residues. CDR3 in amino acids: CASSLDPGSRLYF. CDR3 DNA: TGTGCCAGCAGCTTAGATCCAGGGTCCCGCCTGTACTTC.

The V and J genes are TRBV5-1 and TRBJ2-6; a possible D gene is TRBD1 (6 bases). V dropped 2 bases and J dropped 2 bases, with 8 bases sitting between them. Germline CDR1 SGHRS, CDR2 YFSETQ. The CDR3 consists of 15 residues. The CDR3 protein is CASSFGQTGANVLTF. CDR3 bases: TGCGCCAGCAGCTTTGGACAGACTGGGGCCAACGTCCTGACTTTC.

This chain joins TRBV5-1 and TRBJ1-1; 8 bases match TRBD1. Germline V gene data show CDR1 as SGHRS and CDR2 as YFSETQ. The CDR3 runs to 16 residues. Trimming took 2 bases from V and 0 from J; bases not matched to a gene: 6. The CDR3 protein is CASSLGRTGMNTEAFF. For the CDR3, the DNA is TGCGCCAGCAGCTTAGGGAGGACAGGGATGAACACTGAAGCTTTCTTT.

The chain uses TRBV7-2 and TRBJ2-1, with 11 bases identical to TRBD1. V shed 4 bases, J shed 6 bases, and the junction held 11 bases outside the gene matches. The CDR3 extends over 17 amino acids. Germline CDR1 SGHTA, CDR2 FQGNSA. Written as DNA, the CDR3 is TGTGCCAGCAGCTACCGAGGGGGGACAGGGGGGATCAATGAGCAGTTCTTC. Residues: CASSYRGGTGGINEQFF. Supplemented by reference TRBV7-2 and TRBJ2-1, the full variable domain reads GAGVSQSPSNKVTEKGKDVELRCDPISGHTALYWYRQSLGQGLEFLIYFQGNSAPDKSGLPSDRFSAERTGGSVSTLTIQRTQQEDSAVYLCASSYRGGTGGINEQFFGPGTRLTVL.

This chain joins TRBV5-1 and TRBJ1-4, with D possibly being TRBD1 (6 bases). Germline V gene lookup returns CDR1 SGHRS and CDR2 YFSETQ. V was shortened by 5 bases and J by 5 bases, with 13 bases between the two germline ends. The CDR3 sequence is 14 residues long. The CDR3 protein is CASRGGTKNEKLFF. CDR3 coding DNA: TGCGCCAGCAGGGGGGGGACAAAGAATGAAAAACTGTTTTTT.

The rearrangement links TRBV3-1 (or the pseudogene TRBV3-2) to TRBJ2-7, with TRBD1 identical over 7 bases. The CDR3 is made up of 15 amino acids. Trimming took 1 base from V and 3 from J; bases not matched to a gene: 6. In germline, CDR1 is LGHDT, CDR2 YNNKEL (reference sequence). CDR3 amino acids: CASSQGGQSLYEQYF. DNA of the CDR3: TGTGCCAGCAGCCAAGGGGGACAGAGCCTCTACGAGCAGTACTTC.

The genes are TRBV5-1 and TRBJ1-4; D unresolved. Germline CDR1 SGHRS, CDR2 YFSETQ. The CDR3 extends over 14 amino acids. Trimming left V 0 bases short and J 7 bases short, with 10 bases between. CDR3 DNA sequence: TGCGCCAGCAGCTTGGGTCAGGAGGGTGAAAAACTGTTTTTT. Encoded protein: CASSLGQEGEKLFF.

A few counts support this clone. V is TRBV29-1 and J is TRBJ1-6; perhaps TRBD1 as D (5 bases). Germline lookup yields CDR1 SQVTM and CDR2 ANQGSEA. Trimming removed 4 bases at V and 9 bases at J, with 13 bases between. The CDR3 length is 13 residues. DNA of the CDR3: TGCAGCGTTGCGGGGGAAGTGGGTTCACCCCTCCACTTT. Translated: CSVAGEVGSPLHF.

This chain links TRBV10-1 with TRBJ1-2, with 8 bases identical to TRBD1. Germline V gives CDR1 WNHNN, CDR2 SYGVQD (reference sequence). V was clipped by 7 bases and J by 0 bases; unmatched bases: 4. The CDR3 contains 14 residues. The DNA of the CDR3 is TGCGCCAGCACCGGACAGGGAGCTAACTATGGCTACACCTTC. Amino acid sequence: CASTGQGANYGYTF.

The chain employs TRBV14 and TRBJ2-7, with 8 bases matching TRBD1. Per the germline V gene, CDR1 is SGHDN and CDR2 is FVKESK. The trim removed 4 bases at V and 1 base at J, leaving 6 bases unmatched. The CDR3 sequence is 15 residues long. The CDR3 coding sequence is TGTGCCAGCAGCCCCGACAGGGGATTATCCTACGAGCAGTACTTC. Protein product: CASSPDRGLSYEQYF.